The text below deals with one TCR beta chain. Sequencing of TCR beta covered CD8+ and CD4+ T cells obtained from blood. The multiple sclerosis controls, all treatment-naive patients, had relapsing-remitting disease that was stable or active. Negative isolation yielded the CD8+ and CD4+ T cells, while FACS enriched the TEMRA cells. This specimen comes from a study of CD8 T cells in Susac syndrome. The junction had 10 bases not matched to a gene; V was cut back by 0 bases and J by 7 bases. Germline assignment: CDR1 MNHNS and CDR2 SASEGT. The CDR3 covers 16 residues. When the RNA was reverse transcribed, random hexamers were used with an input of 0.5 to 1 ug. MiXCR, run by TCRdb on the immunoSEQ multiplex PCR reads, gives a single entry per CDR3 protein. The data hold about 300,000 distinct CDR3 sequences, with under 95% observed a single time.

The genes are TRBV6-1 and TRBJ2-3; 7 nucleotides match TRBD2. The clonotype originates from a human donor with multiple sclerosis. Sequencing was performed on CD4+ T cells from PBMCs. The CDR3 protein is CASSEAGGPITNTQYF. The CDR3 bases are TGTGCCAGCAGTGAAGCGGGAGGGCCGATAACAAATACGCAGTATTTT.